The entry that follows covers one T cell receptor (beta chain) sequence. What it binds is unknown. In the PCR, 60 Vbeta and 13 Jbeta primers were used. Measured with immunoSEQ multiplex PCR; TCRdb has only the in-frame clones, and not every one. The sample contains around 100,000 clones, 79% of which appear only once. Germline CDR1 reads SGHTA; CDR2 reads FQGNSA. The CDR3 covers 15 residues. This sample is part of a study of cytomegalovirus exposure and HLA in healthy donors. Findings and limits, study-wide: In a later analysis, a genetic analysis reported fewer productive-TCR N-insertions in an Asian-associated ancestry cluster than the cohort average. Later analysis placed DRB1 highest and HLA-C lowest in TCR association rates, which differed by HLA locus.

The source is a woman between 40 and 55 years old in good health and CMV-seronegative. The V call is TRBV7-2, the J call TRBJ2-5, with 7 nucleotides matching TRBD2. The J call may be faulty, since TRBJ2-7 better matches the DNA end. The sequencing input was PBMCs. This CDR3 is CASSLGGGTAHEQYF. The CDR3 DNA reads TGTGCCAGCAGCTTAGGGGGGGGTACTGCCCACGAGCAGTACTTC.